The T cell receptor beta chain described here comes from a study of T cell repertoires in cytomegalovirus infection. Overall study: Both CMV infection and a matching HLA type were indicated by public TCR beta signatures.

The germline V and J ends were trimmed by 2 bases and 1 base, with 12 bases remaining between them. Germline loops: CDR1 SGDLS, CDR2 YYNGEE. The CDR3 has 15 amino acids. Study conclusions and caveats: There were HLA-C-restricted CMV-specific TCR beta clonotypes dominating the ex vivo response. Individuals carrying CMV plus the relevant HLA were identified by cumulative frequency of public TCR beta families.

Each CDR3 protein is one row after TCRdb ran MiXCR on the reads. The repertoire consists of 560,000 or so distinct CDR3 sequences, with more than 15% occurring once and the leading ten covering around 25%. Remarks on this clonotype: Its antigen is unknown.

The TCR comes from a human donor in good health (CMV status not recorded). Some clones in this sample may be carry-over from other donors' samples. The chain combines TRBV9 with TRBJ1-1; no clear D. The sample consisted of CD8+ T cells from PBMCs. CDR3 protein: CASSVSLGSNTEAFF. CDR3 sequence (DNA): TGTGCCAGCAGCGTCTCTCTGGGCTCGAACACTGAAGCTTTCTTT.